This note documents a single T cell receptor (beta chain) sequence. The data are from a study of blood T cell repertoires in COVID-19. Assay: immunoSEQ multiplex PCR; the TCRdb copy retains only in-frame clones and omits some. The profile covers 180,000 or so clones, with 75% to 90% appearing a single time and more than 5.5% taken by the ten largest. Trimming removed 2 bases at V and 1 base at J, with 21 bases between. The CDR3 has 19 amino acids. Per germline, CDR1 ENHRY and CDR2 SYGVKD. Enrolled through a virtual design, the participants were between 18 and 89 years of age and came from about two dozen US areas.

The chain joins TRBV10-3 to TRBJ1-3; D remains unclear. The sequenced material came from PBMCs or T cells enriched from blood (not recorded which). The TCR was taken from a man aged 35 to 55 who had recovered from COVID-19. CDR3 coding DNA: TGTGCCATCAGTGAGCACGTGTTGGGAGGCCCCTATTCTGGAAACACCATATATTTT. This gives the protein CAISEHVLGGPYSGNTIYF.